This TCR beta chain was sequenced during a study of T cells expressing NK-cell markers. The CDR3 loop spans 14 amino acids. The germline V gene has CDR1 SGHVS and CDR2 FNYEAQ. Of note for this clonotype: Its antigen is still unknown.

General study results and limits: Among CD8+ T cells from six donors, dominant NKG2C+ clonotypes accounted for about 1.0-7.0%.

TCRdb re-called the 5' RACE reads and catalogs CDR3 proteins one per entry, DNA excluded. This sample contains about half a million distinct CDR3 sequences. The V and J genes are TRBV7-6 and TRBJ2-7; TCRdb designates TRBD2, a call that cannot be tested without DNA. Sequences were obtained from blood T cells: a sorted CD56 or NKG2C T cell subset, CD4+ or CD8+ T cells, or bulk PBMC T cells (not recorded which). The source is a woman in her 50s in good health. CDR3 in amino acids: CASTQFGREGPQYF.